A selection of T cell receptor beta chains follows, all from one sample in a study of tumor-infiltrating lymphocytes in primary liver carcinoma. TCRdb reprocessed the multiplex PCR reads with MiXCR, giving one entry per CDR3 protein. The table has 250,000 to 350,000 distinct CDR3 sequences, 45% to 70% seen once. Source material: peripheral blood. The origin of the receptors is a woman aged 25 to 39 with primary liver carcinoma and hepatitis B virus infection. Each CDR3 is given with its conserved first and last residue. D genes are given only for firm matches. The size field is filled for only some rows; it gives once, few, many or a size class.

abundance | j_gene | v_gene | d_gene | CDR3nt | CDR3aa
- | TRBJ1-5 | TRBV29-1 | - | TGCAGCGCCCAGTCGACGGGACAGCCCCAGCATTTT | CSAQSTGQPQHF
many | TRBJ2-1 | TRBV12-3/TRBV12-4 | - | TGTGCCAGCAGTTTACCAGTCTACAATGAGCAGTTCTTC | CASSLPVYNEQFF
many | TRBJ2-7 | TRBV6-5 | - | TGTGCCAGCAGTTGGGGGTCGGGGACGAGCGAGCAGTACTTC | CASSWGSGTSEQYF
many | TRBJ1-1 | TRBV29-1 | - | TGCAGCGTCAGGGGCATGAACACTGAAGCTTTCTTT | CSVRGMNTEAFF
- | TRBJ1-6 | TRBV6-1 | - | TGTGCCAGCAGTCTCCCGTTGACGAGCTCCTATAATTCACCCCTCCACTTT | CASSLPLTSSYNSPLHF
- | TRBJ1-5 | TRBV7-9 | - | TGTGCCAGCAGCCGTGTTTCGGGACAATCAAGTCAGCCCCAGCATTTT | CASSRVSGQSSQPQHF
- | TRBJ2-1 | TRBV7-9 | - | TGTGCCAGCAGCTCGGTCGGCGATGAGCAGTTCTTC | CASSSVGDEQFF
many | TRBJ1-2 | TRBV6-5 | - | TGTGCCACTTCAAAATGGGACGGTGCGAAGTATGGCTACACCTTC | CATSKWDGAKYGYTF
many | TRBJ2-7 | TRBV11-2 | - | TGTGCCAGCAGCTTTTTTAACCAGGGAACCTACGAGCAGTACTTC | CASSFFNQGTYEQYF
- | TRBJ2-7 | TRBV11-2 | - | TGTGCCGGCAGCAGGCATATAGCAGGAGGAGCGGCCGAGCAGTACTTC | CAGSRHIAGGAAEQYF
few | TRBJ1-3 | TRBV5-6 | - | TGTGCCAGCAGCTGGGGTTGGGGGCCAAGCTCTGGAAACACCATATATTTT | CASSWGWGPSSGNTIYF
few | TRBJ2-7 | TRBV12-3/TRBV12-4 | TRBD1 | TGTGCCAGCAGTACCGCCCCGGGACAGGGCTCTTTCTACGAGCAGTACTTC | CASSTAPGQGSFYEQYF
few | TRBJ2-5 | TRBV6-5 | - | TGTGCCAGCAGGGGGGACGTGGTCCAAGAGACCCAGTACTTC | CASRGDVVQETQYF
many | TRBJ2-1 | TRBV11-2 | TRBD2 | TGTGCCAGCAGCTTAGTAGCGGGAGGAATCGATGAGCAGTTCTTC | CASSLVAGGIDEQFF
- | TRBJ2-1 | TRBV11-3 | TRBD1 | TGTGCCAGCAGGGCTGGACAGGGCCCATTTGCTGAGCAATTCTTC | CASRAGQGPFAEQFF
- | TRBJ2-3 | TRBV12-3/TRBV12-4 | - | TGTGCCAGCACTCGAATCGGGGATGCGAATACGCAGTATTTT | CASTRIGDANTQYF